These 16 T cell receptor beta chains originate from one sample sequenced in a study of CD8 T cells in ankylosing spondylitis (dated by TCRdb to between 2016 and 2019). Results the study describes overall, beyond this receptor: A TCR beta motif made up of eight highly homologous amino acid variants appeared to be characteristic of blood from ankylosing spondylitis patients.

Library creation used 5' RACE. The sample was run on an Illumina HiSeq 2500. The public reads were reanalyzed by TCRdb: fastp trimming at Q25, MiXCR alignment, in-frame beta chains only. Entries that share a CDR3 protein sequence are merged under the most common genes and DNA. The sample records 700,000 to 1,000,000 distinct CDR3 sequences, roughly 12% of which are singletons. Of the sample, 0.51% is held by the ten largest clones. For these TCRs, the target antigens are not known. The sequencing input was blood, either unsorted or a sorted T cell fraction (not recorded which). The receptors originated from a male donor with ankylosing spondylitis.

This clonotype has at least ten counts. This chain uses TRBV6-2 or TRBV6-3 with TRBJ2-6; D gene unclear. There are 13 residues in the CDR3. Germline lookup yields CDR1 MNHEY and CDR2 SVGEGT. Trimming removed 6 bases from V and 3 bases from J, with 6 bases in between. CDR3 bases: TGTGCCAGCAGCAGAGGTGGGGCCAACGTCCTGACTTTC. Its translation is CASSRGGANVLTF.

The V call is TRBV28, the J call TRBJ2-2; 8 bases align to TRBD2. The V gene end was trimmed by 6 bases and the J gene end by 7 bases; junction bases not matched to a gene: 7. Per the germline V gene, CDR1 is MDHEN and CDR2 is SYDVKM. CDR3 size: 14 residues. CDR3 DNA: TGTGCCAGCAGACCGGCGGGAGGTTACGGGGAGCTGTTTTTT. It yields the protein CASRPAGGYGELFF.

V gene TRBV18 combines with J gene TRBJ2-7; 7 positions match TRBD1. The germline gives CDR1 KGHSH, CDR2 LQKENI. The CDR3 covers 14 residues. V was clipped by 4 bases and J by 2 bases; unmatched bases: 5. Here the CDR3 DNA reads TGTGCCAGCTCACACAGGGGTTTAACCTACGAGCAGTACTTC. Translating gives CASSHRGLTYEQYF.

This clonotype was seen ten or more times. V usage is TRBV29-1 and J usage is TRBJ2-5; D might be TRBD1 or TRBD2, each matching 6 bases. The V gene's germline CDR1 is SQVTM and CDR2 ANQGSEA. The CDR3 loop spans 14 amino acids. The germline V and J ends were trimmed by 7 bases and 2 bases, with 17 bases remaining between them. This CDR3 is CSASRGGRQETQYF. The DNA of the CDR3 is TGCAGCGCCTCCAGGGGAGGACGACAAGAGACCCAGTACTTC.

This chain links TRBV20-1 with TRBJ2-7; 8 nucleotides align to TRBD2. This CDR3 comprises 15 residues. With V trimmed by 3 bases and J by 7 bases, 14 bases remained unmatched. The germline CDR1 and CDR2 sequences are DFQATT and SNEGSKA (reference sequence). CDR3 DNA: TGCAGTGCTAGGCAGCGGGGGACCCGGTTGGGAGAGCAGTACTTC. It specifies CSARQRGTRLGEQYF.

The chain links TRBV3-1 to TRBJ2-7; no clear D. The CDR3 covers 14 residues. Trimming shortened V by 4 bases and J by 2 bases, and 12 bases separated the two germline ends. Germline V lookup: CDR1 LGHDT, CDR2 YNNKEL (reference sequence). CDR3 DNA sequence: TGTGCCAGCAGCCCGATCCTGAGCGCCTACGAGCAGTACTTC. The encoded protein is CASSPILSAYEQYF.

This clonotype was recorded at least ten times. The chain uses TRBV29-1 and TRBJ2-1; maybe TRBD2 (5 bases). The V end was cut by 7 bases, the J end by 7 bases, with 14 bases between. Germline V gene data show CDR1 as SQVTM and CDR2 as ANQGSEA. The CDR3 has 12 amino acids. Written as DNA, the CDR3 is TGCAGCGCGAATCCAGGCGGGAATGAGCAGTTCTTC. Encoded protein: CSANPGGNEQFF.

This clonotype has only a few counts. This rearrangement joins TRBV4-2 to TRBJ2-5; D is ambiguous. The CDR3 length is 13 residues. CDR1 and CDR2 (germline): LGHNA, YNFKEQ. Trimming took 0 bases from V and 4 from J, leaving 6 bases between them. The DNA for the CDR3 is TGTGCCAGCAGCCAAGATCACCGAGAGACCCAGTACTTC. As protein: CASSQDHRETQYF.

This clonotype was detected many times. This chain joins TRBV4-2 and TRBJ2-1, with unresolved D. The CDR3 is made up of 12 amino acids. Germline V gene lookup returns CDR1 LGHNA and CDR2 YNFKEQ. V lost 4 bases to trimming and J lost 9 bases, with 10 bases between them. CDR3 protein: CASSPDPPEQFF. The CDR3, as DNA: TGTGCCAGCAGCCCCGATCCCCCTGAGCAGTTCTTC.

The chain couples TRBV20-1 to TRBJ1-2, with TRBD1 matching over 9 bases. The V gene end was trimmed by 1 base and the J gene end by 6 bases; junction bases not matched to a gene: 3. This CDR3 comprises 13 residues. CDR1 and CDR2 (germline): DFQATT, SNEGSKA (reference sequence). This CDR3 reads CSARARTGDGYTF. In DNA form, the CDR3 reads TGCAGTGCTAGAGCGAGGACAGGGGATGGCTACACCTTC.

The rearrangement uses TRBV20-1 and TRBJ2-3, with D hard to call. V gave up 6 bases and J gave up 6 bases, with 19 bases separating them. CDR3 length equals 14 residues. The V gene's germline CDR1 is DFQATT and CDR2 SNEGSKA (reference sequence). CDR3 bases: TGCAGTGCAGTGACCCCGTACAAGCCCGATACGCAGTATTTT. Translated, it gives CSAVTPYKPDTQYF.

V and J are TRBV29-1 and TRBJ2-1; no definite D call. The CDR3 loop spans 9 amino acids. CDR1 is SQVTM, CDR2 ANQGSEA, per germline. CDR3 region: CVGYNEQFF. For the CDR3, the DNA is TGCGTCGGCTACAATGAGCAGTTCTTC.

V gene TRBV27 combines with J gene TRBJ1-4; a weak D match, TRBD1 (6 bases). Trimming removed 7 bases from V and 2 bases from J, with 17 bases in between. Germline CDR1 reads MNHEY; CDR2 reads SMNVEV (reference sequence). CDR3 length: 16 amino acids. This CDR3 reads CASTPGWGATNEKLFF. The CDR3 DNA reads TGTGCCAGCACACCCGGGTGGGGGGCCACTAATGAAAAACTGTTTTTT.

Ten or more counts support this clonotype. The V call is TRBV28, the J call TRBJ1-5; D gene unclear. With 4 bases removed from V and 4 bases from J, the gap between germline ends came to 5 bases. From germline, CDR1 is MDHEN and CDR2 SYDVKM. CDR3 length: 12 residues. CDR3 sequence: CASSSLNQPQHF. The CDR3 DNA is TGTGCCAGCAGTTCTCTGAATCAGCCCCAGCATTTT.

Turning to this clonotype: Since the CDR3 does not end with the conserved phenylalanine or tryptophan, this likely comes from a read error. The chain carries TRBV5-1 and TRBJ2-5, with 7 bases fitting TRBD2. CDR1 is SGHRS and CDR2 is YFSETQ in the germline V gene. Losses at the gene ends were 4 bases for V and 7 bases for J; bases not matched to a gene: 1. This CDR3 region has 11 residues. CDR3 loop: CASSREGTQYL. CDR3 nucleotide sequence: TGCGCCAGCAGCAGGGAGGGGACCCAGTACCTC.

There are many counts of this clonotype. The chain has TRBV7-2 and TRBJ1-2; TRBD1 might be the D (5 bases). Germline CDR1 is SGHTA and CDR2 is FQGNSA. The ends were cut back, 3 bases at V and 7 bases at J, with 18 bases in the middle. The CDR3 is 15 amino acids. The CDR3 sequence: CASSFQTVGISGYTF. The CDR3 DNA reads TGTGCCAGCAGCTTCCAGACAGTCGGGATCTCTGGCTACACCTTC.